These 32 T cell receptor beta chains came from one sample sequenced in a study of blood T cell repertoires in COVID-19. Clones were sequenced by immunoSEQ multiplex PCR, and TCRdb holds only the in-frame ones, with some missing. The sample holds 120,000 to 150,000 clones; 85% are singletons and the top ten take roughly 3%. Sequenced material: peripheral blood. The receptor source for this set is a woman aged 40 to 49 with active or convalescent COVID-19.

This clone was seen a handful of times. This rearrangement joins TRBV6-5 to TRBJ1-1; D is possibly TRBD1 (6 bases). Between the trimmed V and J ends, which lost 6 bases and 0 bases, there was a span of 11 bases. This CDR3 is 14 amino acids long. Per germline, CDR1 MNHEY and CDR2 SVGAGI. The DNA for the CDR3 is TGTGCCAGCAGCCGCAGGGGATTGAACACTGAAGCTTTCTTT. This translates into CASSRRGLNTEAFF.

This clone has a handful of counts. J is TRBJ1-5 and V is TRBV20-1; 9 bases are shared with TRBD1. Germline CDR1 is DFQATT and CDR2 is SNEGSKA (reference sequence). The CDR3 is 15 amino acids. The V gene end was trimmed by 3 bases and the J gene end by 5 bases; junction bases not matched to a gene: 8. As DNA, the CDR3 is TGCAGTGCTAGTTCCGGGACAGGGCCGTATCAGCCCCAGCATTTT. It yields the protein CSASSGTGPYQPQHF.

In this sample, this clone turned up once. The rearrangement joins TRBV28 to TRBJ1-2; 7 bases fit TRBD1. The CDR3 extends over 12 amino acids. CDR1 is MDHEN, CDR2 SYDVKM, per germline. The V gene end was trimmed by 6 bases and the J gene end by 4 bases; junction bases not matched to a gene: 2. CDR3 region: CASRGTVYGYTF. CDR3 nucleotide sequence: TGTGCCAGCAGAGGGACAGTCTATGGCTACACCTTC.

The rearrangement joins TRBV6-6 to TRBJ1-4; possible D gene TRBD1, 5 bases. There are 11 residues in the CDR3. V was shortened by 6 bases and J by 11 bases, with 10 bases between the two germline ends. Germline V gene lookup returns CDR1 MNHNY and CDR2 SVGAGI (reference sequence). The DNA for the CDR3 is TGTGCCAGCAGCTCTGGGGGGAAACTGTTTTTT. Translation: CASSSGGKLFF.

The chain uses TRBV27 and TRBJ1-1; 7 positions match TRBD1. Germline lookup yields CDR1 MNHEY and CDR2 SMNVEV (reference sequence). This CDR3 has 14 residues. With V trimmed by 6 bases and J by 10 bases, 14 bases remained unmatched. CDR3 in amino acids: CASSFYRDSEGAFF. CDR3 DNA: TGTGCCAGCAGCTTCTACCGGGACAGTGAAGGAGCTTTCTTT.

This CDR3 is CASLKGLGTNSPLHF. The CDR3 coding sequence is TGTGCCAGTCTGAAGGGACTGGGCACAAATTCACCCCTCCACTTT. The rearrangement uses TRBV6-6 and TRBJ1-6; D is possibly TRBD1 (5 bases). V dropped 9 bases and J dropped 7 bases, with 19 bases sitting between them. Per germline, CDR1 MNHNY and CDR2 SVGAGI (reference sequence). The CDR3 spans 15 residues.

This clone was counted between two and nine times. The chain joins TRBV7-2 to TRBJ1-2; weak D call: TRBD1 (6 bases). Germline CDR1 SGHTA, CDR2 FQGNSA. The CDR3 is made up of 16 amino acids. V dropped 1 base and J dropped 4 bases, with 16 bases sitting between them. The CDR3 region is CASSLGPTGEVYGYTF. CDR3 nucleotides: TGTGCCAGCAGCTTAGGTCCGACAGGCGAAGTCTATGGCTACACCTTC.

V and J are TRBV6-5 and TRBJ1-5, with D maybe TRBD1 (6 bases). V was trimmed by 7 bases and J by 4 bases, leaving 17 bases between them. The CDR3 length is 15 residues. CDR1 is MNHEY, CDR2 SVGAGI, per germline. The CDR3 DNA is TGTGCCAGCATTACAGGGTTGGCTAGTAATCAGCCCCAGCATTTT. Translating it yields CASITGLASNQPQHF.

The chain employs TRBV6-2 or TRBV6-3 and TRBJ2-1, with 11 nucleotides matching TRBD2. The J segment lost 7 bases and the V segment lost 2 bases, leaving 7 bases of the junction unmatched. The germline CDR1 and CDR2 sequences are MNHEY and SVGEGT. There are 16 residues in the CDR3. For the CDR3, the DNA is TGTGCCAGCAGTTACGTTAGCGGGAGGGCCAGGAATGAGCAGTTCTTC. The encoded protein is CASSYVSGRARNEQFF.

J is TRBJ1-6 and V is TRBV7-9; D is undetermined. This CDR3 is built from 14 residues. Germline V gives CDR1 SEHNR, CDR2 FQNEAQ (reference sequence). V lost 0 bases, J lost 8 bases, and 8 bases lay in between. The CDR3 spells CASSLAHSDSPLHF. The CDR3 region has the DNA TGTGCCAGCAGCTTAGCCCATAGTGATTCACCCCTCCACTTT.

The chain recombines TRBV5-1 with TRBJ2-2, with a weak D call TRBD1 (6 bases). The CDR3 runs to 15 residues. Trimming removed 0 bases from V and 4 bases from J, with 10 bases in between. Germline assignment: CDR1 SGHRS and CDR2 YFSETQ. CDR3 residues: CASSLDRVGTGELFF. CDR3 sequence (DNA): TGCGCCAGCAGCTTGGACAGGGTCGGCACCGGGGAGCTGTTTTTT.

The chain uses TRBV7-2 and TRBJ2-5; possible D gene TRBD2, 6 bases. CDR1 is SGHTA, CDR2 FQGNSA, per germline. Trimming removed 0 bases from V and 4 bases from J, with 9 bases in between. The CDR3 is 14 amino acids. CDR3 DNA sequence: TGTGCCAGCAGCTTAGCGGGGCGGGGAGAGACCCAGTACTTC. It yields the protein CASSLAGRGETQYF.

This clone was seen only a few times. CDR3 nucleotides: TGTGCCAGTAGTATTACGGGGGCCTACGAGCAGTACTTC. As protein: CASSITGAYEQYF. V gene TRBV19 combines with J gene TRBJ2-7, with D possibly TRBD2 on 6 matching bases. Germline CDR1 LNHDA, CDR2 SQIVND (reference sequence). This CDR3 is 13 amino acids long. Trimming took off 3 bases at V and 2 bases at J, with 8 bases between the two ends.

This chain uses TRBV5-1 with TRBJ2-5; TRBD2 matches at 9 bases. The V segment lost 3 bases and the J segment 6 bases; nucleotides outside the gene matches: 15. The germline CDR1 and CDR2 sequences are SGHRS and YFSETQ. The CDR3 contains 17 residues. This CDR3 reads CASSSLPLGGGAQTQYF. The CDR3 DNA is TGCGCCAGCAGCTCTCTGCCCTTGGGCGGGGGGGCACAGACCCAGTACTTC. Full variable domain (outside the CDR3, taken from reference TRBV5-1 and TRBJ2-5): KAGVTQTPRYLIKTRGQQVTLSCSPISGHRSVSWYQQTPGQGLQFLFEYFSETQRNKGNFPGRFSGRQFSNSRSEMNVSTLELGDSALYLCASSSLPLGGGAQTQYFGPGTRLLVL.

This sequence joins TRBV24-1 and TRBJ1-5; a weak D match, TRBD1 (5 bases). Germline V gene lookup returns CDR1 KGHDR and CDR2 SFDVKD. This CDR3 is 21 amino acids long. The ends were cut back, 5 bases at V and 0 bases at J, with 28 bases in the middle. The CDR3 DNA follows: TGTGCCACCAGTGTTGATCACCCCTGGCAGGGAGGGACCCATAGCAATCAGCCCCAGCATTTT. It specifies CATSVDHPWQGGTHSNQPQHF.

The chain employs TRBV7-2 and TRBJ1-1, with 8 bases identical to TRBD1. Trimming took 7 bases from V and 11 from J; bases not matched to a gene: 9. Germline CDR1 reads SGHTA; CDR2 reads FQGNSA. CDR3 length: 12 amino acids. The CDR3 is CASTFGRGHAFF. The DNA of the CDR3 is TGTGCCAGCACCTTTGGCAGGGGGCACGCTTTCTTT.

V gene TRBV11-2 combines with J gene TRBJ2-7; TRBD2 might be the D (6 bases). With 5 bases removed from V and 5 bases from J, the gap between germline ends came to 16 bases. There are 14 residues in the CDR3. From germline, CDR1 is SGHAT and CDR2 FQNNGV. The CDR3 sequence is CASSSTPGEDEQYF. The CDR3 nucleotides are TGTGCCAGCAGCAGCACCCCGGGAGAAGACGAGCAGTACTTC.

This clone was observed once. The rearrangement links TRBV27 to TRBJ2-2; 8 nucleotides align to TRBD2. Germline CDR1 and CDR2: MNHEY and SMNVEV (reference sequence). There are 16 residues in the CDR3. V lost 6 bases to trimming and J lost 4 bases; unmatched junction nucleotides: 10. CDR3 coding DNA: TGTGCCAGCAGCCGGGGGGGGGCTGCGAGCACCGGGGAGCTGTTTTTT. As protein: CASSRGGAASTGELFF.

The rearrangement joins TRBV20-1 to TRBJ1-5, with TRBD1 matching over 10 bases. The CDR3 loop spans 16 amino acids. V lost 3 bases and J lost 7; bases outside the gene matches: 12. CDR1 DFQATT and CDR2 SNEGSKA come from the germline V gene (reference sequence). CDR3 residues: CSASHRDRGGRQPQHF. The CDR3, as DNA: TGCAGTGCTAGTCACCGGGACAGGGGAGGAAGACAGCCCCAGCATTTT.

This sequence joins TRBV2 and TRBJ2-3; D uncertain. In germline, CDR1 is SNHLY, CDR2 FYNNEI. The V end was cut by 5 bases, the J end by 5 bases, with 8 bases between. This CDR3 is 12 amino acids long. DNA for the CDR3: TGTGCCAGCAGTACGGTAAGAGATACGCAGTATTTT. Its protein is CASSTVRDTQYF.

This chain links TRBV2 with TRBJ1-5; D is possibly TRBD1 (5 bases). CDR3 length: 16 amino acids. Trimming left V 4 bases short and J 2 bases short, with 15 bases between. The germline gives CDR1 SNHLY, CDR2 FYNNEI. The CDR3: CASSAAWGGGNQPQHF. CDR3 nucleotide sequence: TGTGCCAGCAGTGCCGCTTGGGGAGGGGGCAATCAGCCCCAGCATTTT.

This sequence joins TRBV28 and TRBJ2-1; D is undetermined. The length of the CDR3 is 13 residues. Trimming removed 6 bases from V and 8 bases from J, with 14 bases in between. CDR1 and CDR2 from the germline V gene are MDHEN and SYDVKM. The CDR3 sequence: CASSPGYWDEQFF. As DNA, the CDR3 is TGTGCCAGCAGCCCCGGGTACTGGGATGAGCAGTTCTTC.

This clone was observed a handful of times. This sequence joins TRBV10-1 and TRBJ1-6, with TRBD1 identical over 9 bases. CDR3 size: 15 residues. The J segment lost 9 bases and the V segment lost 2 bases, leaving 5 bases of the junction unmatched. From germline, CDR1 is WNHNN and CDR2 SYGVQD (reference sequence). CDR3 nucleotide sequence: TGCGCCAGCAGTGAGCAGAACAGGGGGCTTTCACCCCTCCACTTT. Its translation is CASSEQNRGLSPLHF.

This chain connects TRBV2 to TRBJ2-1; D may be TRBD1 (5 bases). Trimming cost V 7 bases and J 3 bases, with 16 bases left between them. Germline V CDR1 and CDR2: SNHLY, FYNNEI. This CDR3 has 15 amino acids. CDR3 nucleotides: TGTGCCAGCACTCTGACAGAGCGAGTCTACAATGAGCAGTTCTTC. Protein sequence: CASTLTERVYNEQFF.

The chain combines TRBV11-2 with TRBJ1-2, with D possibly being TRBD1 (5 bases). Looked up from germline, CDR1 is SGHAT and CDR2 is FQNNGV. V was trimmed by 5 bases and J by 2 bases, leaving 9 bases between them. The length of the CDR3 is 13 residues. The chain's CDR3 is CASSPDTNYGYTF. The CDR3 region has the DNA TGTGCCAGCAGCCCGGACACGAACTATGGCTACACCTTC.

The chain couples TRBV18 to TRBJ1-5; 7 bases agree with TRBD1. Germline lookup yields CDR1 KGHSH and CDR2 LQKENI. The trim removed 3 bases at V and 2 bases at J, leaving 7 bases unmatched. The CDR3 totals 16 residues. Here the CDR3 DNA reads TGTGCCAGCTCACCGACAGGGTTGGGGGGCAATCAGCCCCAGCATTTT. Translated: CASSPTGLGGNQPQHF.

Turning to this clone: One end of the junction fails to match germline, which may point to a read error. This chain links TRBV7-2 with TRBJ1-3, with a weak D call TRBD1 (5 bases). The CDR3 totals 16 residues. Looked up from germline, CDR1 is SGHTA and CDR2 is FQGNSA. CDR3 region: CASSFSARGGGSKMRF. The CDR3 DNA reads as TGTGCCAGCAGCTTTAGCGCCCGGGGGGGAGGGTCCAAGATGAGGTTT.

This clone was recorded only once. CDR3 in amino acids: CASSQDPVGGINEKLFF. The DNA for the CDR3 is TGTGCCAGCAGCCAAGATCCAGTGGGGGGAATTAATGAAAAACTGTTTTTT. The chain couples TRBV4-2 to TRBJ1-4, with TRBD1 as a possible D gene (5 bases). The CDR3 spans 17 residues. Germline V CDR1 and CDR2: LGHNA, YNFKEQ. Trimming took off 0 bases at V and 4 bases at J, with 15 bases between the two ends.

V is TRBV7-2 and J is TRBJ1-2; 8 bases line up with TRBD1. The V and J ends lost 1 base and 8 bases, in that order; junction bases with no gene match: 6. The CDR3 has 14 residues. Germline CDR1 is SGHTA and CDR2 is FQGNSA. The CDR3 nucleotides read TGTGCCAGCAGCTTAGGGACAGGGTCGGGGGGCTACACCTTC. Translation: CASSLGTGSGGYTF.

The V call is TRBV5-1, the J call TRBJ2-1; a weak D match, TRBD1 (5 bases). Germline-derived CDR1 and CDR2 are SGHRS and YFSETQ. The CDR3 is 13 residues long. Trimming took off 0 bases at V and 7 bases at J, with 8 bases between the two ends. In DNA form, the CDR3 reads TGCGCCAGCAGCTTGGGGCAGGGAAATGAGCAGTTCTTC. Its translation is CASSLGQGNEQFF.

V gene TRBV30 combines with J gene TRBJ2-7, with TRBD2 matching 11 bases. V lost 4 bases, J lost 4 bases, and 6 bases stayed unmatched. This CDR3 comprises 14 residues. Germline CDR1 and CDR2: GTSNPN and SVGIG (reference sequence). This CDR3 is CAWNLVAGGYEQYF. The CDR3 region has the DNA TGTGCCTGGAATCTTGTAGCGGGGGGGTACGAGCAGTACTTC.

CDR3 sequence reads: CASSQPGQGSLGEQYF. In DNA form, the CDR3 reads TGTGCCAGCAGCCAACCCGGACAGGGAAGTTTGGGCGAGCAGTACTTC. This chain links TRBV7-9 with TRBJ2-7, with 8 bases aligning to TRBD1. CDR1 is SEHNR and CDR2 is FQNEAQ in the germline V gene (reference sequence). V shed 5 bases, J shed 6 bases, and the junction held 15 bases outside the gene matches. The CDR3 covers 16 residues.